This TCR beta chain came from a study of beta chain features in type 1 diabetes. Expressed TCRB transcripts got sequenced, as all isolated RNA was reverse transcribed. Here immunoSEQ multiplex PCR was the method, and the copy in TCRdb shows in-frame clones only, minus some. The table shows about 400,000 clones, with 10% to 15% occurring only once. Broader study findings: PCR, the amplification step, might favor shorter templates, equally in patients and controls. Junctions at VDJ sites from type 1 diabetes patients had fewer insertions and more deletions. Among patients, naive, central memory and Treg TCRB repertoires appeared more similar than among healthy donors. All four CD4+ subsets from Type 1 diabetes patients carried moderately but significantly shorter TCRB CDR3s.

This clone came up a few times. Its antigen is undetermined. The sample comprised naive CD4+ T cells from blood. The clonotype was recovered from a woman aged 18-30 years with type 1 diabetes.

In DNA, the CDR3 is TGTGCCAGCACCGAACAGGTGGAAGAGACCCAGTACTTC. It yields the protein CASTEQVEETQYF. This rearrangement joins TRBV2 to TRBJ2-5; D might be TRBD1 (5 bases). The CDR3 is 13 residues long. Trimming took off 7 bases at V and 3 bases at J, with 12 bases between the two ends. Germline lookup yields CDR1 SNHLY and CDR2 FYNNEI.